Listed here are 2 T cell receptor beta chains from one sample, sequenced in a study of control samples from healthy donors and cancer patients. Using immunoSEQ multiplex PCR, the repertoire was profiled, and TCRdb retains in-frame clones only, with some absent. The data contain roughly 190,000 clones, over 80% of them seen just once; the ten biggest clones take up roughly 1.9%. The source material was blood. These receptors were obtained from a man aged 25-45 years in good health.

This clone was seen more than once but under ten times. The genes are TRBV4-1 and TRBJ2-3, with TRBD1 matching 9 bases. The J segment lost 2 bases and the V segment lost 6 bases, leaving 3 bases of the junction unmatched. The CDR3 has 14 residues. Germline V lookup: CDR1 MGHRA, CDR2 YSYEKL. CDR3 coding DNA: TGCGCCAGCAGGGACAGGGGCCTCACAGATACGCAGTATTTT. Residues: CASRDRGLTDTQYF.

The rearrangement joins TRBV18 to TRBJ2-1, with TRBD2 identical over 8 bases. V lost 2 bases to trimming and J lost 4 bases; unmatched junction nucleotides: 10. The CDR3 has 17 amino acids. CDR1 and CDR2 from the germline V gene are KGHSH and LQKENI. CDR3 loop: CASSPLTGGGMYNEQFF. The CDR3, as DNA: TGTGCCAGCTCACCATTAACCGGGGGGGGCATGTACAATGAGCAGTTCTTC.